In this sample, the clone carrying this T cell receptor beta chain turned up a few times. What it binds is not known. V was pared by 2 bases and J by 2 bases, with 11 bases of the junction left unmatched. CDR1 is MNHEY and CDR2 is SVGEGT in the germline V gene. The CDR3 length is 17 residues. Alongside a J-beta primer mix, a sample-barcoded 5' primer served in a second PCR lasting about 7 to 11 cycles. TCRdb reanalysed the 5' RACE reads using MiXCR and keeps one entry per CDR3 protein. The sample includes some 640,000 distinct CDR3 sequences, around 45% of them seen just once. This sample is drawn from a study of blood T cells in healthy people across ages. Study results and limitations: The study found TCR beta diversity correlated strongly with naive T cell percentage.

The receptor was derived from a woman aged 55-70 years in good health. V gene TRBV6-2 or TRBV6-3 combines with J gene TRBJ2-5; TRBD1 aligns across 7 bases. The sample taken for sequencing was blood. CDR3 DNA: TGTGCCAGCAGTTACGAAAGGGGGCTACTAGAACAAGAGACCCAGTACTTC. Amino acid sequence: CASSYERGLLEQETQYF.